This paragraph reports one T cell receptor (beta chain). The antigen is unknown. Each of the CD4+ naive, central memory, regulatory and stem cell-like memory populations was sorted via CD45RO/CCR7/CD25/CD127/CD95/CD27. This specimen comes from a study of beta chain features in type 1 diabetes. As for the study in general: There were some 110 million sorted cells examined across all samples. Broader study findings: All four CD4+ subsets from Type 1 diabetes patients carried moderately but significantly shorter TCRB CDR3s.

V was trimmed by 3 bases and J by 0 bases, leaving 15 bases between them. Germline-derived CDR1 and CDR2 are SGHTA and FQGNSA. The CDR3 is 17 amino acids. The entirety of the isolated RNA underwent reverse transcription, so expressed TCRB transcripts were sequenced. Reads from naive, central memory and regulatory T cell samples averaged roughly 3.6 million. Sequenced by immunoSEQ multiplex PCR; TCRdb stores in-frame clones only, minus some. The table records 850,000 to 900,000 clones, roughly 15% of them present only once. The V and J genes are TRBV7-2 and TRBJ2-4, with D perhaps TRBD2 (6 bases). Sequencing input: naive CD4+ T cells from blood. This receptor was obtained from a woman between 18 and 29 years old in good health. The CDR3 sequence is CASSLNPGLRAKNIQYF. CDR3 nucleotides: TGTGCCAGCAGCTTGAATCCGGGACTCAGAGCCAAAAACATTCAGTACTTC. The full variable domain, completed using reference TRBV7-2 and TRBJ2-4, is GAGVSQSPSNKVTEKGKDVELRCDPISGHTALYWYRQSLGQGLEFLIYFQGNSAPDKSGLPSDRFSAERTGGSVSTLTIQRTQQEDSAVYLCASSLNPGLRAKNIQYFGAGTRLSVL.